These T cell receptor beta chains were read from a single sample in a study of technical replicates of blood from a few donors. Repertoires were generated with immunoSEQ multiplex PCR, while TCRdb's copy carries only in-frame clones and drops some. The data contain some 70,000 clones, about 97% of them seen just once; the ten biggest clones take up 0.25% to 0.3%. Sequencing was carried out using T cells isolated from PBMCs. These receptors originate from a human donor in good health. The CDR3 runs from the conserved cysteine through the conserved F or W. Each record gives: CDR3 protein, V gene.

CASSPGLAESSYNEQFF TRBV5-6
CASSGDSRFYGYTF TRBV28
CASSEELAGGPILYEQYF TRBV2
CASSLDQGVSETQYF TRBV11-3
CASSQGQSNTEAFF TRBV13
CASREGPEQLGQYF TRBV13
CAWKSIRGDYGYTF TRBV30
CASSPHRWSLGYEQYF TRBV28
CSVDPSGTYNEQFF TRBV29-1
CASSEGWTTTSYEQYF TRBV6-1
CASSQDQGTYEQYF TRBV4-1
CASSPSGSFTGELFF TRBV6-4
CASSPSGSGRYYEQYF TRBV19
CASSLSLRDNQPQHF TRBV4-1
CASSIDGENQPQHF TRBV19
CASSLADTEAFF TRBV13
CASSLEGQGTGELFF TRBV5-1
CASSKETLYYGYTF TRBV28
CASSLVTGVDNEQFF TRBV7-2
CASSLAIQGGYGYTF TRBV5-1
CASRTGTSAYEQYF TRBV5-1
CASSRTQGTEQFF TRBV4-3
CASSLARRGTGELFF TRBV7-9
CSVVTGTEQYF TRBV20-1
CASSLRAPGSGNYEQYF TRBV7-8
CSARAGTVSYEQYF TRBV29-1
CASSLGFGLAGKETQYF TRBV19
CASSLAPSGNEQFF TRBV7-7
CASSVGGGGNTEAFF TRBV9
CASSGQGALNTEAFF TRBV18
CASTFRDRANQPQHF TRBV28
CASSHFSVSSNTEAFF TRBV14
CASYRFYYGYTF TRBV19
CASSPVVDRINTEAFF TRBV5-4
CASSQVLGTGSVYTF TRBV4-3
CASSTQDGSSYEQYF TRBV5-4
CASRPNQVNTEAFF TRBV27
CASSSQGRETQYF TRBV28
CASSGTSVNNEQFF TRBV19
CASSQRPRDEQYF TRBV27
CASSLLAASTDTQYF TRBV11-3
CASSKNSQDKYGYTF TRBV19
CASSWTGSTNEKLFF TRBV11-3
CASSFLHNEQFF TRBV13
CAISETATNEKLFF TRBV10-3
CASSQELRPSYEQYF TRBV4-3
CASSLGDISYNEQFF TRBV11-3
CASSLMGVRETQYF TRBV5-1
CASSPRTSVYYEQYF TRBV11-1
CASRGTSGETQYF TRBV27
CASSRQDSYGYTF TRBV6-5
CASSQAGVAYEQYF TRBV4-1
CSVEVTGNTEAFF TRBV29-1